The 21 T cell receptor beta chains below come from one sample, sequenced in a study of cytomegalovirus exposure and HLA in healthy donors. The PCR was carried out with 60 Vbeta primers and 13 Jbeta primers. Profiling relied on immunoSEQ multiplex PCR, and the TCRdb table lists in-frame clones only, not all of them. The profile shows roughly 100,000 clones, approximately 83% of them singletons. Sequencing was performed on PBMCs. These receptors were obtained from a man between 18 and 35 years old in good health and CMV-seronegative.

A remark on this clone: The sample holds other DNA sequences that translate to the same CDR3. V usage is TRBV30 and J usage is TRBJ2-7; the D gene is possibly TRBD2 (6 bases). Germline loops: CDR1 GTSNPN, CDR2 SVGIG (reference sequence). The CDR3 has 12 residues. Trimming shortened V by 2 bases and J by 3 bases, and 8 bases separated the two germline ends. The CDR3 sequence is CAWSPTSYEQYF. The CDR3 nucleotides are TGTGCCTGGAGTCCGACTAGCTACGAGCAGTACTTC.

The CDR3 DNA sequence: TGTGCCAGCAGCCGGGACAGGGATGCTAATGAAAAACTGTTTTTT. It codes for CASSRDRDANEKLFF. The chain couples TRBV6-1 to TRBJ1-4; TRBD1 matches at 9 bases. The J segment lost 3 bases and the V segment lost 6 bases, leaving 5 bases of the junction unmatched. This CDR3 is 15 amino acids long. In germline, CDR1 is MNHNS, CDR2 SASEGT.

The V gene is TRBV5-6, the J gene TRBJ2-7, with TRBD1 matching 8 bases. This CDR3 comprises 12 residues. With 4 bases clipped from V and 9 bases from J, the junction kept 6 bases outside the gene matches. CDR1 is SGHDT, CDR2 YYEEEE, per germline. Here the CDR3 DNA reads TGTGCCAGCAGCGTAAACGACAGGGGGCAGTACTTC. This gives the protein CASSVNDRGQYF.

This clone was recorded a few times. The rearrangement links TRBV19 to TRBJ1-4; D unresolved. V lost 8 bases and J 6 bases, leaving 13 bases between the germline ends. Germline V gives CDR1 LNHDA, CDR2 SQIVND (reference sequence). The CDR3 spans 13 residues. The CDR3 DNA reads TGTGCCAGTTGCCCCAACCGGGATGAAAAACTGTTTTTT. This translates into CASCPNRDEKLFF.

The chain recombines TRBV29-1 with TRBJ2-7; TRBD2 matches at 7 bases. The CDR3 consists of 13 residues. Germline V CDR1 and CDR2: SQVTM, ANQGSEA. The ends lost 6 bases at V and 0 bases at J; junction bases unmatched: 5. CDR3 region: CSVVPSGSYEQYF. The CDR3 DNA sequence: TGCAGCGTAGTACCTAGCGGCTCCTACGAGCAGTACTTC.

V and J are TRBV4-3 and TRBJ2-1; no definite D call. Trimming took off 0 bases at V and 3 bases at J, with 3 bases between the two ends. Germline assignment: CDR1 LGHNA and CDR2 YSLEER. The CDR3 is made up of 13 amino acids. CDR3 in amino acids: CASSQDNYNEQFF. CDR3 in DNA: TGCGCCAGCAGCCAAGACAACTACAATGAGCAGTTCTTC.

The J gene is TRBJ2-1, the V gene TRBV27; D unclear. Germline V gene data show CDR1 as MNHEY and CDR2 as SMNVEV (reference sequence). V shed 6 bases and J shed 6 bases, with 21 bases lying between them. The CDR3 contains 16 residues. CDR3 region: CASRPPFWQISNEQFF. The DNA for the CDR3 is TGTGCCAGCAGGCCCCCGTTTTGGCAGATCAGCAATGAGCAGTTCTTC.

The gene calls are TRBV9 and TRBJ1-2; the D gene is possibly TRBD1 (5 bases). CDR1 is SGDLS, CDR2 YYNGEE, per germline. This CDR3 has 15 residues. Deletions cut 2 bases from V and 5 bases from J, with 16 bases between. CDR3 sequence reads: CASSVGREVRYGYTF. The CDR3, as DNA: TGTGCCAGCAGCGTTGGCAGGGAGGTTCGGTATGGCTACACCTTC. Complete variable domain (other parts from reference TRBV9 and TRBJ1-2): DSGVTQTPKHLITATGQRVTLRCSPRSGDLSVYWYQQSLDQGLQFLIQYYNGEERAKGNILERFSAQQFPDLHSELNLSSLELGDSALYFCASSVGREVRYGYTFGSGTRLTVV.

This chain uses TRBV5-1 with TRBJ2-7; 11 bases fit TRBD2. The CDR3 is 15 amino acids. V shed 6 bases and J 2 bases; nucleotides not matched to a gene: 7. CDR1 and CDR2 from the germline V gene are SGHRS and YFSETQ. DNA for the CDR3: TGCGCCAGCACCCCATCGACTAGCGGGACCTACGAGCAGTACTTC. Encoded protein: CASTPSTSGTYEQYF.

CDR3 nucleotides: TGCGCCAGCAGCACAGGATCCCAAGAGACCCAGTACTTC. Its protein product is CASSTGSQETQYF. This chain joins TRBV5-1 and TRBJ2-5; tentative D call: TRBD1 (5 bases). The CDR3 length is 13 residues. From germline, CDR1 is SGHRS and CDR2 YFSETQ. Trimming took 4 bases from V and 1 from J, leaving 8 bases between them.

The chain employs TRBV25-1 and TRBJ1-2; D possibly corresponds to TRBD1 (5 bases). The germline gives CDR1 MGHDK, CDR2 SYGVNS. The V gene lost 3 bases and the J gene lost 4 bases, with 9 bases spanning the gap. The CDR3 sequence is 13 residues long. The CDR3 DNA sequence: TGTGCCAGCAGTGATCAGGGCGGCTATGGCTACACCTTC. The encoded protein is CASSDQGGYGYTF.

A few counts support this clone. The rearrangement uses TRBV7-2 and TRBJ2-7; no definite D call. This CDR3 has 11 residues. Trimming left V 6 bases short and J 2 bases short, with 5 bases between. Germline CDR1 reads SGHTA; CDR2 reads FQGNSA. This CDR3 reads CASSSAYEQYF. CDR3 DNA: TGTGCCAGCAGTTCCGCCTACGAGCAGTACTTC.

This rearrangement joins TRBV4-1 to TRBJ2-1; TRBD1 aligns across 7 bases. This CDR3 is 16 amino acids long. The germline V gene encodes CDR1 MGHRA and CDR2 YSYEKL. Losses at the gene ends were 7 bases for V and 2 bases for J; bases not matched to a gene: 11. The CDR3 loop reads CASNKWDSLAYNEQFF. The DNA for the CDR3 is TGCGCCAGCAATAAATGGGACAGCTTGGCCTACAATGAGCAGTTCTTC.

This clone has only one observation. The CDR3 DNA reads as TGCGCCAGCAGCCGTCGTTCTGACACCGGGGAGCTGTTTTTT. Translating gives CASSRRSDTGELFF. The V and J genes are TRBV5-1 and TRBJ2-2, with unresolved D. The CDR3 length is 14 residues. Between the trimmed V and J ends, which lost 4 bases and 3 bases, there was a span of 10 bases. CDR1 is SGHRS and CDR2 is YFSETQ in the germline V gene.

Here the CDR3 DNA reads TGTGCCAGCAGCCAGAATAAGCAGGGGCGCAAAGCTTTCTTT. Encoded protein: CASSQNKQGRKAFF. The chain carries TRBV7-2 and TRBJ1-1; possibly TRBD1 for D (6 bases). V was pared by 5 bases and J by 9 bases, with 19 bases between. The CDR3 covers 14 residues. Looked up from germline, CDR1 is SGHTA and CDR2 is FQGNSA.

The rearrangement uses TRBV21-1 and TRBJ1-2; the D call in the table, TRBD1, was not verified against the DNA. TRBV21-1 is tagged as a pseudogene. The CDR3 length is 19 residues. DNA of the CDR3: TGTGCCAGCAGCAAAGAGAAGGGGTCCGAGGCCCGAATGAACTATGGCTACACCTTC. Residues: CASSKEKGSEARMNYGYTF.

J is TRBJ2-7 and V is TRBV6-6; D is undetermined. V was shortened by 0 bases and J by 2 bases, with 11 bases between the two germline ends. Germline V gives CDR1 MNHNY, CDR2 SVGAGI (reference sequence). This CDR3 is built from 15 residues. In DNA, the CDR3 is TGTGCCAGCAGTTACTCGCAACAGTCCACCTACGAGCAGTACTTC. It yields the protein CASSYSQQSTYEQYF.

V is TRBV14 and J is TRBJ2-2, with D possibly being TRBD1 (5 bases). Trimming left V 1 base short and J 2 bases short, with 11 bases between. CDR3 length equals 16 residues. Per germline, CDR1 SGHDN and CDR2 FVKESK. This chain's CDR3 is CASSQVKGINTGELFF. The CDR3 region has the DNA TGTGCCAGCAGCCAAGTGAAGGGGATAAACACCGGGGAGCTGTTTTTT.

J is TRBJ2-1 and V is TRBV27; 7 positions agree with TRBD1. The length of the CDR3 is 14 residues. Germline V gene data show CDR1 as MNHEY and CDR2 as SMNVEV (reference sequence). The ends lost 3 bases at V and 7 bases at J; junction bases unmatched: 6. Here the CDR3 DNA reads TGTGCCAGCAGTTTGGGGACAGCGTGGAATGAGCAGTTCTTC. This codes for CASSLGTAWNEQFF.

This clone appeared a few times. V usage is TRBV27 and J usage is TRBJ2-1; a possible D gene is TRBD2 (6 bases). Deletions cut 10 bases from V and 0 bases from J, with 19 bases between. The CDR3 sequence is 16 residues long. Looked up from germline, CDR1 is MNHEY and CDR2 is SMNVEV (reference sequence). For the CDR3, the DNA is TGTGCCACCATGATCCTAGGAGGGAGCTCCTACAATGAGCAGTTCTTC. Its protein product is CATMILGGSSYNEQFF.

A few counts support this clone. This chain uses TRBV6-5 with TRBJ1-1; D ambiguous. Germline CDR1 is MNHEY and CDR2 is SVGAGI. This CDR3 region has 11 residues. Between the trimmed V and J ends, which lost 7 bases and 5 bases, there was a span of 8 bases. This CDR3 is CASTPQTEAFF. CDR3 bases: TGTGCCAGCACCCCTCAGACTGAAGCTTTCTTT.